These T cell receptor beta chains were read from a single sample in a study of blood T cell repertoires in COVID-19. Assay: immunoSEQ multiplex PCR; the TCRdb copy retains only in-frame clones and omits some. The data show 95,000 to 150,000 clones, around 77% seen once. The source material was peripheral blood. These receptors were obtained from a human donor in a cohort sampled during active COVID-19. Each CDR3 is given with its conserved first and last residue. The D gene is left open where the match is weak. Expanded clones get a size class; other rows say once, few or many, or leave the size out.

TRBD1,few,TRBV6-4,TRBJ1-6,TGTGCCAGCAGTCCGACAGGGGTTGGGTCACCCCTCCACTTT,CASSPTGVGSPLHF
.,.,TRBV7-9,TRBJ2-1,TGTGCCAGCAGCCCGAGGGAATCCCCCTACAATGAGCAGTTCTTC,CASSPRESPYNEQFF
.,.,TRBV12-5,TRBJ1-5,TGTGCTAGTGGTCACATACAGGGAATCAATCAGCCCCAGCATTTT,CASGHIQGINQPQHF
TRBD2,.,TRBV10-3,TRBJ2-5,TGTGCCATCAGCCTGACTAGCGACCAAGAGACCCAGTACTTC,CAISLTSDQETQYF
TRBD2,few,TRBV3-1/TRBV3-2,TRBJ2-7,TGTGCCAGCAGCCCCAAGCCGGGACTAGCTGCCTACGAGCAGTACTTC,CASSPKPGLAAYEQYF
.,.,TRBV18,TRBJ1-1,TGTGCCAGCTCAACACGGTCCGGTCTCACTGAAGCTTTCTTT,CASSTRSGLTEAFF
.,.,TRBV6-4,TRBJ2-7,TGTGCCAGCAGGAGGGACTCCCCCTACGAGCAGTACTTC,CASRRDSPYEQYF
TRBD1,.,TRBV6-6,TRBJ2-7,TGTGCCAGCAGTCCCGGGACAGGGGCAACCTACGAGCAGTACTTC,CASSPGTGATYEQYF
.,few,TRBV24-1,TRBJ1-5,TGTGCCACCAGCTCCGGGGATCAGCCCCAGCATTTT,CATSSGDQPQHF
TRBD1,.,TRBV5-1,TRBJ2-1,TGCGCCAGCAGCTCCACAGGGGTTACGCTCAATGAGCAGTTCTTC,CASSSTGVTLNEQFF
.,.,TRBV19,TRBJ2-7,TGTGCCACCAGGGGCAGTGGCGGGTACGAGCAGTACTTC,CATRGSGGYEQYF
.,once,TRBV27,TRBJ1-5,TGTGCCAGCAGTCTAGGACAGAATCAGCCCCAGCATTTT,CASSLGQNQPQHF
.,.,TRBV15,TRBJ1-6,TGTGCCACCAGCACTCATACTAATCCAAATTCACCCCTCCACTTT,CATSTHTNPNSPLHF
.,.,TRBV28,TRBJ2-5,TGTGCCAGCAATATTTTAAGGACAGAAAGTACCCCAGAGACCCAGTACTTC,CASNILRTESTPETQYF
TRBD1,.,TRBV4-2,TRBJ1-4,TGTGCCAGCAGCCAGGGGGACAGGGGAGGAGAAAAACTGTTTTTT,CASSQGDRGGEKLFF
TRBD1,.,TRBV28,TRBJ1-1,TGTGCCAGCAGTCCTACAGGGGGCGGTTACTCTGAAGCTTTCTTT,CASSPTGGGYSEAFF
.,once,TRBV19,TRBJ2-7,TGTGCCAGTATGGGGCAGGGCCCGGGACAATTCCACGAGCAGTACTTC,CASMGQGPGQFHEQYF
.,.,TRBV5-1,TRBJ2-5,TGCGCCAGCAGCTTGGAGGGCAGGGCGGAAGAGACCCAGTACTTC,CASSLEGRAEETQYF
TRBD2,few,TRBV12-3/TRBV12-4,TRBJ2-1,TGTGCCAGCAAAGGACTAGCCTACAATGAGCAGTTCTTC,CASKGLAYNEQFF
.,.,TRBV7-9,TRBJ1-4,TGTGCCAGCAGCTTAGGCGGAGGCATTGAAAAACTGTTTTTT,CASSLGGGIEKLFF
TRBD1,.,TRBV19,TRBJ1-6,TGTGCCAGTAGTCCTCCCAGGGGGAATTCACCCCTCCACTTT,CASSPPRGNSPLHF
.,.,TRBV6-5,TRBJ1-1,TGTGCCAGCAGTTACTCGAGGGCCCAAGTAGCTTTCTTT,CASSYSRAQVAFF
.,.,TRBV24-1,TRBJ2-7,TGTGCCACCGATCTATACGAGCAGTACTTC,CATDLYEQYF
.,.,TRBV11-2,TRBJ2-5,TGTGCCAGCAGCTTAGTAGGGGCTGAGACCCAGTACTTC,CASSLVGAETQYF
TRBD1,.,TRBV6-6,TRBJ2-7,TGTGCCAGCAGTCAACAGGGGGCGGAGCAGTACTTC,CASSQQGAEQYF
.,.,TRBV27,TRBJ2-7,TGTGCCAGCAGAACCGGGACTCCCTTGACCGAGCAGTACTTC,CASRTGTPLTEQYF
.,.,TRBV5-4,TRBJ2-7,TGTGCCAGCAGCTTGGGGGAGATCTTTGGGGAGCAGTACTTC,CASSLGEIFGEQYF
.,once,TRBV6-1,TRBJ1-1,TGTGCCAGCAGTGACCAGCAGGGGTTTGAAGTATGGAACACTGAAGCTTTCTTT,CASSDQQGFEVWNTEAFF
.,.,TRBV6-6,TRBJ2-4,TGTGCCAGCAGTTCCGGGTATCTACCAATGGACATTCAGTACTTC,CASSSGYLPMDIQYF
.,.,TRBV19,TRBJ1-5,TGTGCCAGTAGTATTGGGGACAAGGCCTCCTTCAATCAGCCCCAGCATTTT,CASSIGDKASFNQPQHF
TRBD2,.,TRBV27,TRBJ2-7,TGTGCCAGCATGGCGGGAAGCGGGGAGTCCGAGCAGTACTTC,CASMAGSGESEQYF
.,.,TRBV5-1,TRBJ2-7,TGCGCCAGCAGCCAGCCAGAGGGTTCCTACGAGCAGTACTTC,CASSQPEGSYEQYF
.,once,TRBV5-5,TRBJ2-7,TGTGCCAGCAGCTTGAGTGAGGGAGTTTGGGAGCAGTACTTC,CASSLSEGVWEQYF
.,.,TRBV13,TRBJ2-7,TGTGCCAGCAGCGGTGGGGACACTGACTCCTACGAGCAGTACTTC,CASSGGDTDSYEQYF
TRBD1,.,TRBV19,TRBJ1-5,TGTGCCAGTAGTACTCTGTCGCAGGGGGCGAGCAATCAGCCCCAGCATTTT,CASSTLSQGASNQPQHF
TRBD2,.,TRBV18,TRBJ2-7,TGTGCCAGCTCACCTCTTGAGCGGGGGCTCTACGAGCAGTACTTC,CASSPLERGLYEQYF
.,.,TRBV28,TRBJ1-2,TGTGCCAGTTTTACGAGCTATGGCTACACCTTC,CASFTSYGYTF
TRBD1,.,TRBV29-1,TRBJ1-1,TGCAGCGTTGAAGGGACAGGGGGCAGGGCTGAAGCTTTCTTT,CSVEGTGGRAEAFF
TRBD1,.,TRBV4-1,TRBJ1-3,TGCGCCAGCAGCCAAGTATTCCAGGGGGCAGGTGGAAACACCATATATTTT,CASSQVFQGAGGNTIYF
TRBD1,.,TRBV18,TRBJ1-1,TGTGCCAGCTCATCGACAGGGATGAACACTGAAGCTTTCTTT,CASSSTGMNTEAFF
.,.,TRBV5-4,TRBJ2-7,TGTGCCAGCAGCTTTGAGAATTCCTACGAGCAGTACTTC,CASSFENSYEQYF
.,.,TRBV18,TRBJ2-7,TGTGCCAGCTCACCACGGACAGAGGACGAGCAGTACTTC,CASSPRTEDEQYF
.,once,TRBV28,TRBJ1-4,TGTGCCAGCAGTCTTCCCACCGAGTTGAAACTGTTTTTT,CASSLPTELKLFF
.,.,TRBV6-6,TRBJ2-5,TGTGCCAGCACCCTTAACCAAGAGACCCAGTACTTC,CASTLNQETQYF
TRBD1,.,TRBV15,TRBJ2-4,TGTGCCACCAGCACGACAGGGGGGGAAAACATTCAGTACTTC,CATSTTGGENIQYF
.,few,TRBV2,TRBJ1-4,TGTGCCAGCAGTGAGTACGGGGAAGAAAAACTGTTTTTT,CASSEYGEEKLFF
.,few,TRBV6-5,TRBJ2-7,TGTGCCAGCATCAGGGATTCCGAGCAGTACTTC,CASIRDSEQYF
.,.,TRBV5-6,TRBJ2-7,TGTGCCAGCAGCTTGGGGAGGGTTTACGAGCAGTACTTC,CASSLGRVYEQYF
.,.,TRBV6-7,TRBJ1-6,TGTGTCCAGGGAAATAATTCACCCCTCCACTTT,CVQGNNSPLHF
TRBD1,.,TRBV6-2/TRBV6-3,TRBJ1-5,TGTGCCAGCAGTTACCCGGGACAGATCAATCAGCCCCAGCATTTT,CASSYPGQINQPQHF
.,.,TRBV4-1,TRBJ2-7,TGCGCCAGCAGCCAAGCTCTTTTCTACGAGCAGTACTTC,CASSQALFYEQYF
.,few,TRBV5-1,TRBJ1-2,TGCGCCAGCAGCCCATCCTCAGGGAATGGCTACACCTTC,CASSPSSGNGYTF
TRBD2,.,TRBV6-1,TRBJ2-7,TGTGCCAGCAGTGATCGACGTCCCAGCGGGAGAAGTTACGAGCAGTACTTC,CASSDRRPSGRSYEQYF
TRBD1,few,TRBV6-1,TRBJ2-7,TGTGCCAGCAGTGAGTACCATTTCAGGGACAGTGCCTACGAGCAGTACTTC,CASSEYHFRDSAYEQYF
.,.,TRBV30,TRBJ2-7,TGTGCCTGGAGGATCCCCCCTAGCAGAAGATCCTACGAGCAGTACTTC,CAWRIPPSRRSYEQYF
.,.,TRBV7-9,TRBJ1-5,TGTGCCAGCAGCGGACCGGGGGCCCAGCATTTT,CASSGPGAQHF
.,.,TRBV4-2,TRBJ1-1,TGTGCCAGCAGCCAAGACCAGGGTATGAACACTGAAGCTTTCTTT,CASSQDQGMNTEAFF
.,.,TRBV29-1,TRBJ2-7,TGCAGCGTTGAAACCGACACCTCCTACGAGCAGTACTTC,CSVETDTSYEQYF
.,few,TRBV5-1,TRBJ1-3,TGCGCCAGCAGCGACCCGGGACACCCAGTCACCATATATTTT,CASSDPGHPVTIYF